The 3 T cell receptor beta chains in this list originate from one sample, sequenced in a study of cytomegalovirus exposure and HLA in healthy donors. Use of 60 Vbeta and 13 Jbeta primers characterized the PCR. The protocol was immunoSEQ multiplex PCR, while the TCRdb copy is restricted to in-frame clones and leaves out a portion. The sample yields roughly 100,000 clones, 70% to 85% seen once. The sample comprised PBMCs. These receptors originate from a woman in her 40s in good health and CMV-seronegative.

A few counts support this clone. This CDR3 reads CASSLEWDINNGYTF. CDR3 DNA: TGTGCCAGCAGCTTAGAATGGGACATTAATAATGGCTACACCTTC. The rearrangement uses TRBV11-2 and TRBJ1-2; tentatively, D is TRBD1 (6 bases). The CDR3 is 15 amino acids. Trimming took 0 bases from V and 6 from J, leaving 14 bases between them. Germline V gene data show CDR1 as SGHAT and CDR2 as FQNNGV.

This chain links TRBV18 with TRBJ2-5; D call uncertain. Trimming took off 3 bases at V and 1 base at J, with 6 bases between the two ends. Germline V lookup: CDR1 KGHSH, CDR2 LQKENI. The CDR3 covers 13 residues. The CDR3 loop is CASSPLSQETQYF. DNA for the CDR3: TGTGCCAGCTCACCCCTAAGCCAAGAGACCCAGTACTTC.

The CDR3: CASRGGASYNEQFF. For the CDR3, the DNA is TGTGCCAGCAGGGGGGGGGCGTCCTACAATGAGCAGTTCTTC. The rearrangement links TRBV4-2 to TRBJ2-1; a possible D gene is TRBD2 (7 bases). Germline assignment: CDR1 LGHNA and CDR2 YNFKEQ. This CDR3 is 14 amino acids long. V dropped 6 bases and J dropped 1 base, with 10 bases sitting between them.